The sequence of this TCR beta chain was determined in a study of control samples from healthy donors and cancer patients. There are 14 residues in the CDR3. Trimming left V 3 bases short and J 3 bases short, with 8 bases between. The germline V gene encodes CDR1 LNHDA and CDR2 SQIVND (reference sequence). Some clones are missing from TCRdb's copy, which holds only in-frame ones; the method was immunoSEQ multiplex PCR. The data show about 100,000 clones, just over 90% seen once. The sample consisted of blood. The sequence was collected from a man between 18 and 29 years old in good health. The chain joins TRBV19 to TRBJ2-2; weak D call: TRBD1 (5 bases). The CDR3 region is CASSMWGHTGELFF. CDR3 sequence (DNA): TGTGCCAGTAGTATGTGGGGCCACACCGGGGAGCTGTTTTTT.